Included here is one TCR beta chain sequence, with context. Original methodology: Reference gene primers were amplified, and this amplification served to estimate nucleated cell counts. The protocol was immunoSEQ multiplex PCR, while the TCRdb copy is restricted to in-frame clones and leaves out a portion. The V and J calls and clone size come from that table; D and trimming were worked out from the DNA. The data contain some 250,000 clones, about 86% of them singletons. This record comes from a study of blood T cell repertoires in COVID-19. Study as a whole: The United States, Italy and Spain provided the acute and convalescent COVID-19 samples. PBMCs, B-cell-depleted T cells, or T cells were the source of the cDNA or gDNA that made up the material.

Sequenced sample: peripheral blood. The source of this sequence is a man under 40 with active or convalescent COVID-19.

The CDR3 nucleotides are TGCAGCGGCCAGCGGGGCCGCTCCTACAATGAGCAGTTCTTC. Translated: CSGQRGRSYNEQFF. The chain recombines TRBV29-1 with TRBJ2-1, with 7 bases that match TRBD2. The CDR3 extends over 14 amino acids. CDR1 SQVTM and CDR2 ANQGSEA come from the germline V gene. The V segment lost 7 bases and the J segment 0 bases; nucleotides outside the gene matches: 6.